This T cell receptor beta chain was sequenced in a study of T cell repertoires in cytomegalovirus infection. Study-level information: In public TCR beta signatures, there were indications of both CMV infection and matching HLA type. Overall study results and limits: Dominating the ex vivo response were TCR beta clonotypes that were CMV-specific and HLA-C-restricted.

This clonotype appeared a few times. The target antigen is unknown. From the reads, TCRdb called clonotypes with MiXCR, one entry per CDR3 protein. The data hold 30,000 to 40,000 distinct CDR3 sequences, with about 54% observed a single time. The TCR sequence derives from a human donor in good health (CMV status not recorded). Some clones in this sample may be carry-over from other donors' samples. Sequenced here: CD8+ T cells from cultured PBMCs, sampled from culture after CMV antigen stimulation.

The CDR3 region has the DNA TGTGCCAGCAGCTCCCCATTAGGGGCTACAGGGGCCGCCTACAATGAGCAGTTCTTC. Its translation: CASSSPLGATGAAYNEQFF. The V gene is TRBV7-2, the J gene TRBJ2-1, with 7 bases aligning to TRBD1. V gave up 4 bases and J gave up 2 bases; unmatched junction bases: 17. The V gene's germline CDR1 is SGHTA and CDR2 FQGNSA. This CDR3 contains 19 residues.